This TCR beta chain appears in the sequencing data of a study of Ad26.COV2.S vaccination and SARS-CoV-2 variants (dated by TCRdb to the early 2020s). For context, the study as a whole: Donors in the vaccine arm were drawn from COV1001, a phase I-IIa trial of Ad26.COV2.S in healthy adults that was multicentre, randomized, double-blind and placebo-controlled. Dosing of Ad26.COV2.S was intramuscular, at either 5x10^10 or 1x10^11 viral particles, delivered as one shot or as two shots spaced 56 days apart. The specificity and breadth of SARS-CoV-2-reactive T cell receptors after Ad26.COV2.S vaccination were assessed by TCRbeta repertoire sequencing. Trial participants were randomized into five groups of five: low-dose or high-dose Ad26.COV2.S given once or twice, or placebo on both occasions. The TCR-sequenced set comprised around 30 samples: approximately 19 Ad26.COV2.S vaccine recipients, 5 placebo recipients and 8 SARS-CoV-2 convalescent individuals. Blinding of investigators to trial group allocation was maintained during experiments and outcome assessment.

The immunoSEQ Assay was used to sequence TCRbeta CDR3 regions. After extraction, genomic DNA underwent amplification by bias-controlled multiplex PCR, followed by high-throughput sequencing. The authors' pipeline ran thus. To quantify the absolute abundance of each unique TCRbeta CDR3 region, sequences were collapsed and filtered. T cell fraction was estimated by normalizing TCRbeta template counts to usable DNA, with usable DNA measured through amplification of reference genes found in all nucleated cells. Repertoire TCRs were annotated as SARS-CoV-2-specific by exact matching of V gene, CDR3 amino acid sequence and J gene to a known reactive TCR set. The reference SARS-CoV-2 TCR set was derived from MIRA and filtered for enrichment in COVID-19-positive ImmuneCODE repertoires, a step that removed public or cross-reactive TCRs. Using the MIRA antigens, annotated TCRs were further analysed by specific ORF or by position within an ORF. Breadth was defined as annotated unique rearrangements over total unique productive rearrangements; depth was the summed frequency of those rearrangements. Two-sided Wilcoxon rank-sum tests were applied when comparing TCR breadth between groups. TCRdb stores this immuneACCESS table with in-frame sequences only. Part of the clones is absent; in the studies checked, under half of the shortfall reflects unresolved V genes, and no reason is known for the rest. The V and J calls and clone size are taken from that table; D and trimming were inferred from the DNA. The sample contains more than 300,000 clones, approximately 90% of them found a single time. Roughly 4.8% of the sample lies in the top ten.

Via the germline V gene, CDR1 is LGHNA and CDR2 YNFKEQ. CDR3 length: 17 amino acids, cysteine to phenylalanine. Only the CDR3 DNA stays, 51 bases, in frame from base 1. Cut back by 1 base and 2 bases, the V and J ends lie 17 bases apart. Here is what the overall study found, with its caveats: Substantial breadth of spike-specific CD8+ and CD4+ T cell responses was reported after vaccination. Higher spike-specific TCR breadth was observed in Ad26.COV2.S recipients than in placebo recipients (P = 0.0014). Vaccine and placebo recipients had similar non-spike TCR breadth, a finding consistent with the vaccine containing only spike. It was noted by the authors that total T cell responses may have been underestimated by the TCR breadth and depth analyses. Comparing responses between vaccine doses or regimens was not something the study was powered to do.

Sample treatment or condition, as interpreted from the label and publication: around 19 received Ad26.COV2.S at low or high dose, single or two shots; a few received placebo; per-sample allocation not given. Repertoires of vaccine and placebo recipients were sequenced from samples collected on day 63 after the first injection. Cohort 1b enrolled 20 to 30 adults aged 18-55 years at a single site in Boston, USA, between 29 July and 7 August 2020. As a vaccine, Ad26.COV2.S was a replication-incompetent adenovirus type 26 vector that expressed a prefusion-stabilized SARS-CoV-2 spike protein derived from the original Wuhan strain. Worth noting for this clone: There is no known antigen for this receptor. No base quality values were provided; no much bigger clone lies one nucleotide off.

The sequencing used peripheral blood, collected in a trial of Ad26.COV2.S vaccine versus placebo. The source is a person between 18 and 65 years old who received the Ad26.COV2.S COVID-19 vaccine or a placebo. The sequence is built from TRBV4-2 and TRBJ2-5; the best D guess is TRBD1, with 6 bases matching. The CDR3 in this case is CASSQGGAGDLQETQYF. The DNA sequence is as follows: TGTGCCAGCAGCCAAGGGGGCGCAGGGGATTTACAAGAGACCCAGTACTTC.